Following are 26 T cell receptor beta chains from one sample sequenced in a study of early T cells in non-severe SARS-CoV-2 infection. TCRdb re-derived calls from the 5' RACE reads in MiXCR, one entry per CDR3 protein. The sample has about 60,000 distinct CDR3 sequences, roughly 12% seen once. What was sequenced was whole blood. All receptors derive from an adult who was a healthcare worker with PCR-confirmed SARS-CoV-2 infection or an uninfected control (not recorded which).

This clonotype was found a few times. The V call is TRBV15, the J call TRBJ2-5; no clear D gene. The CDR3 totals 14 residues. The germline V gene has CDR1 LNHNV and CDR2 YYDKDF (reference sequence). V dropped 4 bases and J dropped 5 bases, with 14 bases sitting between them. CDR3 sequence: CATSTYVFRETQYF. In nucleotides, the CDR3 is TGTGCCACCAGCACTTACGTGTTTAGGGAGACCCAGTACTTC.

The chain combines TRBV6-2 or TRBV6-3 with TRBJ2-5; D uncertain. The CDR3 is 11 amino acids. V was shortened by 0 bases and J by 4 bases, with 0 bases between the two germline ends. Per germline, CDR1 MNHEY and CDR2 SVGEGT. This chain's CDR3 is CASSYSETQYF. In nucleotides, the CDR3 is TGTGCCAGCAGTTACTCAGAGACCCAGTACTTC.

This clonotype was counted ten times or more. This sequence joins TRBV13 and TRBJ2-3, with TRBD2 matching over 9 bases. Per the germline V gene, CDR1 is PRHDT and CDR2 is FYEKMQ (reference sequence). The CDR3 extends over 18 amino acids. Germline trimming cut 3 bases from V and 4 bases from J; bases unmatched to any gene: 14. DNA of the CDR3: TGTGCCAGCAGCTTCTACGCCTTTCGCGGGAGGGCCCCAGATACGCAGTATTTT. Residues: CASSFYAFRGRAPDTQYF.

This clonotype was seen more than once but under ten times. This chain links TRBV11-2 with TRBJ2-5, with no clear D. V lost 6 bases and J lost 3, with 11 bases in between. The CDR3 covers 13 residues. Germline CDR1 SGHAT, CDR2 FQNNGV. In DNA form, the CDR3 reads TGTGCCAGCAGTGAATCCCTTGAAGAGACCCAGTACTTC. Its protein is CASSESLEETQYF.

The V gene is TRBV6-5, the J gene TRBJ1-2, with 9 bases that match TRBD1. Losses at the gene ends were 0 bases for V and 4 bases for J; bases not matched to a gene: 3. Germline values: CDR1 MNHEY, CDR2 SVGAGI. This CDR3 region has 15 residues. CDR3 loop: CASSYSGQGIYGYTF. CDR3 DNA sequence: TGTGCCAGCAGTTACTCCGGACAGGGGATCTATGGCTACACCTTC.

This clonotype was found a few times. V usage is TRBV7-6 and J usage is TRBJ1-1; 11 bases agree with TRBD1. The V gene's germline CDR1 is SGHVS and CDR2 FNYEAQ. V shed 5 bases, J shed 0 bases, and the junction held 5 bases outside the gene matches. This CDR3 has 16 amino acids. Here the CDR3 DNA reads TGTGCCAGCAGCCAAGGGACAGGGGGTATGAACACTGAAGCTTTCTTT. Protein: CASSQGTGGMNTEAFF.

This clonotype showed up many times. This rearrangement joins TRBV19 to TRBJ1-2; TRBD1 agrees at 7 bases. CDR3 length: 15 residues. J gave up 6 bases and V 0 bases, and 7 bases lay outside the gene matches. CDR1 is LNHDA and CDR2 is SQIVND in the germline V gene (reference sequence). CDR3: CASSIDTRDSHGYTF. DNA for the CDR3: TGTGCCAGTAGTATAGACACCCGGGACAGCCATGGCTACACCTTC.

The chain joins TRBV20-1 to TRBJ2-2, with D possibly matching TRBD2 (5 bases). V shed 5 bases and J shed 1 base, with 11 bases lying between them. Germline CDR1 DFQATT, CDR2 SNEGSKA (reference sequence). This CDR3 has 14 residues. CDR3 sequence (DNA): TGCAGTGCTCGACCTAGCAAGAACACCGGGGAGCTGTTTTTT. Amino acid sequence: CSARPSKNTGELFF.

This clonotype has only a few counts. V gene TRBV6-1 combines with J gene TRBJ1-2; D gene uncertain. The CDR3 is made up of 15 amino acids. CDR1 is MNHNS, CDR2 SASEGT, per germline. Trimming removed 2 bases from V and 5 bases from J, with 15 bases in between. This CDR3 is CASSEFSTATYGYTF. In DNA form, the CDR3 reads TGTGCCAGCAGTGAATTCTCGACGGCGACTTATGGCTACACCTTC.

V and J are TRBV10-3 and TRBJ1-5; 7 positions agree with TRBD1. Per germline, CDR1 ENHRY and CDR2 SYGVKD. V shed 10 bases, J shed 4 bases, and the junction held 7 bases outside the gene matches. This CDR3 has 13 amino acids. DNA for the CDR3: TGTGCCAGTAGCCCGGGACAGAATCAGCCCCAGCATTTT. The encoded protein is CASSPGQNQPQHF.

V and J are TRBV6-6 and TRBJ2-7; D is uncertain. V was shortened by 0 bases and J by 7 bases, with 7 bases between the two germline ends. This CDR3 is 12 amino acids long. CDR1 and CDR2 from the germline V gene are MNHNY and SVGAGI (reference sequence). This chain's CDR3 is CASSYSRVEQYF. CDR3 bases: TGTGCCAGCAGTTACTCGAGAGTTGAGCAGTACTTC.

This clonotype has at least ten counts. The rearrangement links TRBV20-1 to TRBJ1-5, with 8 bases fitting TRBD1. Trimming at V came to 2 bases and at J to 1 base, leaving 1 base not matched to a gene. The CDR3 is made up of 14 amino acids. The V gene's germline CDR1 is DFQATT and CDR2 SNEGSKA (reference sequence). CDR3 in amino acids: CSARQGASNQPQHF. The CDR3 bases are TGCAGTGCTAGACAGGGGGCAAGCAATCAGCCCCAGCATTTT.

This clonotype occurred many times. The V call is TRBV19, the J call TRBJ1-5, with 11 bases identical to TRBD1. The germline gives CDR1 LNHDA, CDR2 SQIVND (reference sequence). CDR3 size: 14 residues. The trim removed 5 bases at V and 6 bases at J, leaving 3 bases unmatched. As DNA, the CDR3 is TGTGCCAGTAGTGGGACAGGGGGTACTCAGCCCCAGCATTTT. The encoded protein is CASSGTGGTQPQHF.

This clonotype has at least ten counts. J is TRBJ1-1 and V is TRBV27; no clear D. Germline assignment: CDR1 MNHEY and CDR2 SMNVEV (reference sequence). Trimming took off 0 bases at V and 0 bases at J, with 17 bases between the two ends. The CDR3 contains 18 residues. CDR3 coding DNA: TGTGCCAGCAGTTTATCCACTATCGGGGTCGCAATGAACACTGAAGCTTTCTTT. As protein: CASSLSTIGVAMNTEAFF.

The genes are TRBV5-1 and TRBJ2-7; no clear D. The germline CDR1 and CDR2 sequences are SGHRS and YFSETQ. The CDR3 runs 12 residues. V shed 5 bases and J shed 2 bases, with 8 bases lying between them. The CDR3 DNA is TGCGCCAGCAGGGGCGCCGCCTACGAGCAGTACTTC. Amino acid sequence: CASRGAAYEQYF.

This clonotype was seen a few times. The V and J genes are TRBV11-2 and TRBJ2-7; 9 bases fit TRBD2. This CDR3 comprises 14 residues. V was clipped by 5 bases and J by 4 bases; unmatched bases: 6. CDR1 and CDR2 (germline): SGHAT, FQNNGV. The CDR3 DNA reads TGTGCCAGCAGCCCGACTAGCGGTAAATACGAGCAGTACTTC. Protein sequence: CASSPTSGKYEQYF.

This clonotype was counted many times. V gene TRBV5-1 combines with J gene TRBJ2-5; TRBD2 is a possible D gene (5 bases). There are 14 residues in the CDR3. The germline CDR1 and CDR2 sequences are SGHRS and YFSETQ. The V gene lost 5 bases and the J gene lost 4 bases, with 15 bases spanning the gap. CDR3 DNA: TGCGCCAGCAGACCCCAACTAGACGGAGAGACCCAGTACTTC. Its translation is CASRPQLDGETQYF.

The genes are TRBV10-3 and TRBJ2-3; the D gene is possibly TRBD2 (5 bases). This CDR3 spans 14 amino acids. Germline V CDR1 and CDR2: ENHRY, SYGVKD. V was shortened by 8 bases and J by 2 bases, with 14 bases between the two germline ends. The CDR3 DNA reads as TGTGCCATCTCGGGCGGGCCTTACACAGATACGCAGTATTTT. Amino acid sequence: CAISGGPYTDTQYF.

This clonotype has at least ten counts. CDR3 sequence reads: CASSLAGARLAGQYF. The CDR3 nucleotides are TGTGCCAGCAGCTTAGCGGGGGCCCGACTAGCGGGGCAGTATTTT. The chain recombines TRBV7-2 with TRBJ2-3; 10 bases align to TRBD2. This CDR3 comprises 15 residues. Germline lookup yields CDR1 SGHTA and CDR2 FQGNSA. The ends lost 0 bases at V and 11 bases at J; junction bases unmatched: 8.

At least ten counts were recorded for this clonotype. This chain connects TRBV6-5 to TRBJ1-4; tentatively, D is TRBD1 (6 bases). The CDR3 spans 16 residues. V was trimmed by 7 bases and J by 4 bases, leaving 19 bases between them. CDR1 and CDR2 (germline): MNHEY, SVGAGI. CDR3 coding DNA: TGTGCCAGCAAGGGGTTCGGTCAGGGGAGTAATGAAAAACTGTTTTTT. This gives the protein CASKGFGQGSNEKLFF.

This clonotype was counted a few times. V is TRBV28 and J is TRBJ2-7; maybe TRBD2 (6 bases). The CDR3 has 12 amino acids. The ends were cut back, 6 bases at V and 3 bases at J, with 9 bases in the middle. CDR1 and CDR2 (germline): MDHEN, SYDVKM. The CDR3 nucleotides read TGTGCCAGCAGCCGGGAGTTCTACGAGCAGTACTTC. Translated, it gives CASSREFYEQYF.

This clonotype was found many times. V is TRBV28 and J is TRBJ1-2; D gene unclear. V lost 1 base and J 7 bases, leaving 13 bases between the germline ends. CDR3 length: 14 residues. CDR1 MDHEN and CDR2 SYDVKM come from the germline V gene. CDR3: CASSLFTSSTGYTF. DNA of the CDR3: TGTGCCAGCAGTTTATTTACAAGCTCGACTGGCTACACCTTC.

The J gene is TRBJ2-2, the V gene TRBV2, with 9 bases matching TRBD2. The CDR3 has 15 residues. The germline V gene has CDR1 SNHLY and CDR2 FYNNEI. The V segment lost 7 bases and the J segment 3 bases; nucleotides outside the gene matches: 6. CDR3 in DNA: TGTGCCAGCAAGCTCCTAGCGGGATACACCGGGGAGCTGTTTTTT. Translation: CASKLLAGYTGELFF.

The V gene is TRBV4-1, the J gene TRBJ2-5; 9 nucleotides align to TRBD1. V gave up 3 bases and J gave up 1 base; unmatched junction bases: 3. The length of the CDR3 is 15 residues. CDR1 is MGHRA and CDR2 is YSYEKL in the germline V gene. The CDR3 loop is CASSQDRGTQETQYF. Written as DNA, the CDR3 is TGCGCCAGCAGCCAGGACAGGGGTACCCAAGAGACCCAGTACTTC.

This clonotype was observed a few times. V usage is TRBV6-6 and J usage is TRBJ2-7, with D possibly matching TRBD2 (6 bases). The length of the CDR3 is 14 residues. V lost 5 bases to trimming and J lost 2 bases, with 13 bases between them. In germline, CDR1 is MNHNY, CDR2 SVGAGI (reference sequence). CDR3 sequence: CASSIPGGTYEQYF. DNA of the CDR3: TGTGCCAGCAGTATCCCCGGCGGGACCTACGAGCAGTACTTC.

At least ten counts were recorded for this clonotype. The gene calls are TRBV20-1 and TRBJ2-7; TRBD1 aligns across 8 bases. Germline-derived CDR1 and CDR2 are DFQATT and SNEGSKA (reference sequence). The CDR3 totals 14 residues. The trim removed 2 bases at V and 2 bases at J, leaving 5 bases unmatched. As DNA, the CDR3 is TGCAGTGCTAGACTTTGGACAGGGACCTACGAGCAGTACTTC. Encoded protein: CSARLWTGTYEQYF.